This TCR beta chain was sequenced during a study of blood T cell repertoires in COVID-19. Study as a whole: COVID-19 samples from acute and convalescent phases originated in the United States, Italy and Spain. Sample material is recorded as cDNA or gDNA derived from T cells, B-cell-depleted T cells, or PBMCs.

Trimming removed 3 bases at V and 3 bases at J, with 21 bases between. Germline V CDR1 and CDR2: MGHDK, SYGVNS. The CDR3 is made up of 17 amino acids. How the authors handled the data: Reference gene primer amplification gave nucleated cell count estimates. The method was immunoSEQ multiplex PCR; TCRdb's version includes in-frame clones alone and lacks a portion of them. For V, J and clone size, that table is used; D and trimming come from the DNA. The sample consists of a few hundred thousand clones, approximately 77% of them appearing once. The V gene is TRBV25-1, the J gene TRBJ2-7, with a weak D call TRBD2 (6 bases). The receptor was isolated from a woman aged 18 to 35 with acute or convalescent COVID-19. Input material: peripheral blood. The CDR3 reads CASSDGAGLAPLYEQYF. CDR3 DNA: TGTGCCAGCAGTGATGGGGCTGGGCTAGCGCCCCTCTACGAGCAGTACTTC.